This TCR beta chain was identified during a study of T cells in Graves' hyperthyroidism and ophthalmopathy. From germline, CDR1 is SGHRS and CDR2 YFSETQ. CDR3 length: 14 amino acids. The V and J ends lost 0 bases and 2 bases respectively, with 6 bases between them. This clonotype was seen a few times. It was RNA transcripts that yielded the amplified TCR beta CDR3 regions. HTBI primers were employed in a first-round RT-PCR of the TCR CDR3. TCRdb recomputed calls from the multiplex PCR reads with MiXCR, one row per CDR3 protein. The sample shows approximately 400,000 distinct CDR3 sequences, 20% to 25% of them seen only once.

Material: blood. This clonotype was sampled from a man in his fifties or sixties with Graves' hyperthyroidism. The chain links TRBV5-1 to TRBJ1-3; no clear D gene. The CDR3 nucleotides are TGCGCCAGCAGCTTGGAAGGTACTGGAAACACCATATATTTT. It codes for CASSLEGTGNTIYF.